This record concerns one T cell receptor beta chain sequence. The entry originates in a study of T cell changes during pregnancy in multiple sclerosis. Per germline, CDR1 LGHNA and CDR2 YSLEER. The CDR3 contains 17 residues. With 4 bases clipped from V and 6 bases from J, the junction kept 11 bases outside the gene matches. Measured with immunoSEQ multiplex PCR; TCRdb has only the in-frame clones, and not every one. The repertoire has roughly 31,000 clones, about 88% of them found once; the top ten carry about 7.3%. The chain employs TRBV4-3 and TRBJ2-6; 8 nucleotides match TRBD2. The sample consisted of CD8+ T cells from peripheral blood mononuclear cells, taken before pregnancy. This TCR derives from a female donor with multiple sclerosis, enrolled in a pregnancy study. CDR3 DNA: TGCGCCAGCAGCCGTTCCCCGGGGGGGGCGAAGGCCAACGTCCTGACTTTC. This translates into CASSRSPGGAKANVLTF.